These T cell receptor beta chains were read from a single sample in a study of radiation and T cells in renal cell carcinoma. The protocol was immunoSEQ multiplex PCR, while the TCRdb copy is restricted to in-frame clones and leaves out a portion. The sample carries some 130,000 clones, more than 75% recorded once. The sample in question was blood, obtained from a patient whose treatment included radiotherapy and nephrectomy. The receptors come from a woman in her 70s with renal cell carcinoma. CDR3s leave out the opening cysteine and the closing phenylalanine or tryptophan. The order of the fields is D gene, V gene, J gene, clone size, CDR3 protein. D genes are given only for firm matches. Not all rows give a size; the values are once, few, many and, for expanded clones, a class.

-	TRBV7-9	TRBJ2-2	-	ASRISGELF
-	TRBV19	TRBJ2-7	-	ASSIGRPYEQY
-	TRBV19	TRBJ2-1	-	ASSMAVGFSYNEQF
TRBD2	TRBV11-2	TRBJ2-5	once	ASSPGTSGGLLETQY
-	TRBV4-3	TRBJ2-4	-	ASSQEWVGAKNIQY
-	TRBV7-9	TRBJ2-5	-	ASSFSPTGETQY
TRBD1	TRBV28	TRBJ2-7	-	ASSRQGAYEQY
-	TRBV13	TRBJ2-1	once	ASSSRFNEQF
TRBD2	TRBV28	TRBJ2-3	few	ASSHRRLAGGLGTDTQY
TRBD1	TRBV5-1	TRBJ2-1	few	ASSLVNRGWGNEQF
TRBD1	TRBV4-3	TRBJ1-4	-	ASSRLYPGGPNEKLF
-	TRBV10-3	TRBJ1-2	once	AISPQARSYGYT
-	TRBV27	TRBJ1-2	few	ASSPRSNYGYT
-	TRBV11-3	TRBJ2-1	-	ASSLGNEQF
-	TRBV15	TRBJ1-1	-	ATSSYPGQNKAF
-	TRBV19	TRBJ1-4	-	ASSIGPGAAEKLF
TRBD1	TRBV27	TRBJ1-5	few	ASRQGALAPDQPQH
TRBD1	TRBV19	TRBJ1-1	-	ASSRGTGVWAEAF
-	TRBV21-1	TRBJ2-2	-	ASIGRDDNTGELF
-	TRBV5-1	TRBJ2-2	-	ASKWGTNTGELF
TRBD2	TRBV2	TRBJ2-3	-	ASMLAGPITDTQY
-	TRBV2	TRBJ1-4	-	ASNIQGSNEKLF
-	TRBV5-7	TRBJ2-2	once	ASSLGGGRNTGELF
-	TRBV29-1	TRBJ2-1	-	SAGTQGGEQF
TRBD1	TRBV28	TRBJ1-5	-	ASIPWGDREPNQPQH
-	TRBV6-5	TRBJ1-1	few	ASSYTGQGFAEAF
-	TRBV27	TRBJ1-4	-	ASSFGRVGEKLF
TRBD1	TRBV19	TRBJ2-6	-	ASSPQGAPGANVLT